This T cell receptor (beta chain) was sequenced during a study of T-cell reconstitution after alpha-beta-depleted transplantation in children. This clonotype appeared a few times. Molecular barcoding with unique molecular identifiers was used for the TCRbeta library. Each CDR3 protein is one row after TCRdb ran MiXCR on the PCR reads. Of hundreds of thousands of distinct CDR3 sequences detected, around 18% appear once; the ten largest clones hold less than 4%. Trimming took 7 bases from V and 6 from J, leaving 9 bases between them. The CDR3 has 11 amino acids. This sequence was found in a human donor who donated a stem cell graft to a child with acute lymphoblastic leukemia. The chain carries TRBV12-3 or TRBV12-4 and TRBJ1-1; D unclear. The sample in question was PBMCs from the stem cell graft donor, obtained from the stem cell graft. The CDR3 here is CASIQLPEAFF. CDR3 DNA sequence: TGTGCCAGCATTCAACTCCCTGAAGCTTTCTTT.